This entry describes one TCR beta chain. Which antigen it targets is not known. With a much larger clone just one base away, this may be a read error. The donors were 40 or so Caucasian individuals from Russia, aged about 6 to 95 years, who were systemically healthy. Ten milliliters of peripheral blood were drawn from each donor into EDTA-treated Vacutainer tubes. Ficoll-Paque density-gradient centrifugation was used to isolate PBMCs, with at least 6.5 million per sample. Total RNA was extracted from PBMCs with Trizol reagent, with at least 6 micrograms obtained per sample. For every donor, an aliquot of PBMCs went through flow cytometry to measure the percentages of naive CD45RAhigh/CD27high T cells. The V end gives up 8 bases and the J end 2 bases, leaving 10 bases in the junction not matched to a gene. Measured from the cysteine to the phenylalanine, the CDR3 is 18 residues long. The only DNA kept is the CDR3, 54 bases in frame from the first base. According to the germline V gene, CDR1 reads MNHNS and CDR2 reads SASEGT.

The entry originates in a study of blood T cells in healthy people across ages (dated by TCRdb to about 2015). With regard to the full study: In model experiments, template switching captured about one uniquely barcoded TCR beta cDNA molecule for every two T cells. To track age-related changes in TCR beta repertoire diversity, the study relied on deep sequencing normalized with unique cDNA molecular identifiers. Donors were grouped into four age groups: young (average about 15 years), middle-aged (about 40), aged (approximately 67) and long-lived (roughly 80). To avoid experimental bias, donors of different ages were spread randomly across the sequencing lanes. For two donors (one aged 18 to 29 and one aged 80 or older), the study analyzed two additional independent replicas of 1 million unique cDNA reads from the same blood draw.

The method was 5' RACE. Sequencing relied on an Illumina HiSeq 2500. A second roughly 7 to 11 cycle PCR used a sample-barcoded 5' primer and a J-beta primer mix. A unique molecular identifier was introduced onto each TCR beta cDNA molecule by a template-switch 5' adaptor carrying 12 random nucleotides. At least 3 million CDR3-containing paired-end reads were obtained from each sample. First-strand cDNA was synthesized from all RNA with the Mint cDNA synthesis kit, primed by a TRBC-specific oligonucleotide. All cDNA was treated with uracil-DNA glycosylase and then went through a first 18-cycle PCR with the universal primers M1SS and BC2_uni_R. Concerning the study's data processing: Normalization of each sample was performed by random selection of 1 million high-quality reads, each carrying a distinct molecular identifier. Reads with shared molecular identifiers were discarded instead of being binned into consensus sequences. MiTCR, set to a Q25 quality threshold and the strictest error-elimination algorithm, was used for CDR3 identification, clonotype clustering and error correction. A nonparametric unseen species model using Euler transformation provided a lower-bound estimate of total TCR beta diversity. TCRdb handled the public reads itself, with Q25 trimming in fastp and clone calling in MiXCR, and kept productive beta chains. Rows are unified per CDR3 protein, each entry keeping the most common DNA and genes. The V and J calls follow TCRdb's processing rather than the paper's. The sample table shows around 500,000 distinct CDR3 sequences, and around half are seen once. The ten largest account for about 26% of the sample.

Study-wide findings and limitations: Total diversity estimates from one million sequenced T cells were considered lower bounds and underestimates. Observed TCR beta diversity per million T cells fell roughly linearly with age, and a significant reduction was already apparent by age around 36. The long-lived group showed more naive CD4+ T cells, fewer expanded clones and increased TCR diversity than the aged group, suggesting age selection. A strong correlation was found between observed TCR beta diversity and the percentage of naive T cells measured by flow cytometry. Conclusive comparison of naive and antigen-experienced compartments was prevented by the profiling of bulk unsorted PBMCs. Because the CMV infection status of the donors was unknown, age-related changes in expanded clonotypes may potentially have been confounded.

The rearrangement joined TRBV6-1 to TRBJ2-4; a stretch of 15 junction bases matches TRBD2. Specimen: blood. This TCR came from a man older than 75 in good health. The nucleotides read TGTGCCAGCGGGACTAGCGGGAGGACCGGAGGTTCCAAAAACATTCAGTACTTC. The translation is CASGTSGRTGGSKNIQYF.